This is a list of T cell receptor beta chains from one sample in a study of OX40 agonist ivuxolimab in advanced cancers. TCRdb's copy holds only in-frame clones and misses some; the assay was immunoSEQ multiplex PCR. This repertoire shows some 68,000 clones, more than 85% found once; its top ten account for 0.9% to 1.2%. Sequenced here: CD4+ or CD8+ T cells sorted from blood, sampled in a trial of the OX40 agonist ivuxolimab. These receptor sequences come from an adult with an advanced solid tumor such as melanoma, head and neck, liver or kidney cancer. The CDR3 runs from the conserved cysteine through the conserved F or W. The order of the fields is J gene, D gene, clone size, V gene, CDR3 DNA, CDR3 protein. A D gene is named only where the DNA matches it firmly. Size tells how often a clone was seen (once, few, many) or the class of an expanded clone, and some rows leave it out.

TRBJ2-2	TRBD2	.	TRBV6-6	TGTGCCAGCAGGGCGGGAGTCGACACCGGGGAGCTGTTTTTT	CASRAGVDTGELFF
TRBJ2-7	.	.	TRBV11-3	TGTGCCAGCAGCCCGAGGGGCGCTAGCGAGCAGTACTTC	CASSPRGASEQYF
TRBJ2-1	.	few	TRBV9	TGTGCCAGCAGCGTAGAAGGTCGGAGCCTCGGTGAGCAGTTCTTC	CASSVEGRSLGEQFF
TRBJ1-1	.	.	TRBV14	TGTGCCAGCAGCCAGCTTATAGGGGCCCGGAACACTGAAGCTTTCTTT	CASSQLIGARNTEAFF
TRBJ1-1	.	.	TRBV27	TGTGCCAGCAGCCGGCAGGGAGCCGATGAAGCTTTCTTT	CASSRQGADEAFF
TRBJ2-3	TRBD2	.	TRBV7-2	TGTGCCAGCAGCTTAAGGAGCGGGAGCCTCCCAGATACGCAGTATTTT	CASSLRSGSLPDTQYF
TRBJ1-1	.	.	TRBV5-1	TGCGCCAGCAACTTGGTTTTTCGGCAGAAGAACACTGAAGCTTTCTTT	CASNLVFRQKNTEAFF
TRBJ1-2	.	.	TRBV29-1	TGCAGCGTTGAAGTCGGGTTGCCTGATAACTATGGCTACACCTTC	CSVEVGLPDNYGYTF
TRBJ2-7	TRBD1	.	TRBV27	TGTGCCAGCAGTTCGAGGGGGCGCGGGTACGAGCAGTACTTC	CASSSRGRGYEQYF
TRBJ1-1	.	.	TRBV5-1	TGCGCCACCACCCATGGGGATGGAGCTGAAGCTTTCTTT	CATTHGDGAEAFF
TRBJ2-7	TRBD1	.	TRBV28	TGTGCCAGCAGAGAAAGGACAGGGACCTACGAGCAGTACTTC	CASRERTGTYEQYF
TRBJ2-7	.	many	TRBV29-1	TGCAGCGTCCAAGGGCTCTACGAGCAGTACTTC	CSVQGLYEQYF
TRBJ1-2	TRBD1	.	TRBV4-2	TGTGCCAGCAGCCCCTCTCAGGGGGAGGTATATGGCTACACCTTC	CASSPSQGEVYGYTF
TRBJ2-1	TRBD2	.	TRBV7-2	TGTGCCAGCAGCCGACTAGCGGGAAACTACAATGAGCAGTTCTTC	CASSRLAGNYNEQFF
TRBJ2-1	.	.	TRBV19	TGTGCCAGTAGTGGGGGCGGGGGATCCTACAATGAGCAGTTCTTC	CASSGGGGSYNEQFF
TRBJ1-1	.	few	TRBV29-1	TGCAGCGTTACTCGGGGGCAGACAAACACTGAAGCTTTCTTT	CSVTRGQTNTEAFF